One sample yielded the 32 T cell receptor beta chains listed below, sequenced in a study of cytomegalovirus exposure and HLA in healthy donors. The PCR employed 60 Vbeta primers together with 13 Jbeta primers. Sequencing was performed with immunoSEQ multiplex PCR; in TCRdb, only in-frame clones are kept and a portion is missing. The sample lists approximately 150,000 clones; more than 75% were seen once. Sequences were obtained from PBMCs. These receptors all come from a woman between 40 and 50 years old in good health and CMV-seronegative.

The chain employs TRBV9 and TRBJ2-7; D perhaps matches TRBD2 (6 bases). Germline V lookup: CDR1 SGDLS, CDR2 YYNGEE. This CDR3 is 15 amino acids long. Between the trimmed V and J ends, which lost 2 bases and 0 bases, there was a span of 12 bases. CDR3 amino acids: CASSVSTSSSYEQYF. The CDR3 DNA is TGTGCCAGCAGCGTCTCGACTAGTAGCTCCTACGAGCAGTACTTC.

This clone was counted a single time. V gene TRBV28 combines with J gene TRBJ2-7; a weak D match, TRBD2 (5 bases). V was shortened by 5 bases and J by 4 bases, with 18 bases between the two germline ends. CDR1 is MDHEN, CDR2 SYDVKM, per germline. This CDR3 has 15 residues. DNA for the CDR3: TGTGCCAGCAGTCTCTCTGTTGGCGGGTCTTACGAGCAGTACTTC. Its translation: CASSLSVGGSYEQYF. The whole variable domain, remainder taken from reference TRBV28 and TRBJ2-7, is DVKVTQSSRYLVKRTGEKVFLECVQDMDHENMFWYRQDPGLGLRLIYFSYDVKMKEKGDIPEGYSVSREKKERFSLILESASTNQTSMYLCASSLSVGGSYEQYFGPGTRLTVT.

The chain is built from TRBV4-1 and TRBJ2-7, with 7 bases aligning to TRBD2. Trimming cost V 1 base and J 2 bases; bases outside gene matches: 2. The CDR3 sequence is 14 residues long. CDR1 MGHRA and CDR2 YSYEKL come from the germline V gene. The CDR3: CASSQGAGTYEQYF. The CDR3 nucleotides read TGCGCCAGCAGCCAAGGAGCGGGAACCTACGAGCAGTACTTC.

This chain links TRBV5-6 with TRBJ1-1; D perhaps matches TRBD1 (6 bases). Per the germline V gene, CDR1 is SGHDT and CDR2 is YYEEEE. The CDR3 sequence is 15 residues long. Trimming removed 4 bases at V and 0 bases at J, with 13 bases between. The CDR3 coding sequence is TGTGCCAGCAGCCCGATTGGACAGCTGAACACTGAAGCTTTCTTT. It specifies CASSPIGQLNTEAFF. Using reference TRBV5-6 and TRBJ1-1 for the parts outside the CDR3, the full variable domain is DAGVTQSPTHLIKTRGQQVTLRCSPKSGHDTVSWYQQALGQGPQFIFQYYEEEERQRGNFPDRFSGHQFPNYSSELNVNALLLGDSALYLCASSPIGQLNTEAFFGQGTRLTVV.

In this sample, this clone turned up a few times. V usage is TRBV28 and J usage is TRBJ2-7, with 8 nucleotides matching TRBD2. In germline, CDR1 is MDHEN, CDR2 SYDVKM. CDR3 size: 16 residues. V lost 7 bases and J lost 2; bases outside the gene matches: 13. In DNA, the CDR3 is TGTGCCAGCACTCTTCAAATAGCGGGGTCGGCCTACGAGCAGTACTTC. Amino acid sequence: CASTLQIAGSAYEQYF.

This rearrangement joins TRBV6-1 to TRBJ2-3; 7 nucleotides line up with TRBD2. V was clipped by 2 bases and J by 2 bases; unmatched bases: 7. In germline, CDR1 is MNHNS, CDR2 SASEGT. This CDR3 has 16 residues. The CDR3 region has the DNA TGTGCCAGCAGTGAATTATACGGGAGGCCCACAGATACGCAGTATTTT. Translating it yields CASSELYGRPTDTQYF.

This clone was observed a handful of times. V and J are TRBV28 and TRBJ2-7; tentatively, D is TRBD2 (6 bases). The CDR3 runs to 18 residues. Trimming stripped 4 bases from V and 0 bases from J, with 22 bases between. CDR1 MDHEN and CDR2 SYDVKM come from the germline V gene. The CDR3 region is CASSSAGTQYTSSYEQYF. In DNA, the CDR3 is TGTGCCAGCAGTTCCGCCGGGACTCAATATACGAGCTCCTACGAGCAGTACTTC.

The chain recombines TRBV28 with TRBJ1-4; D is uncertain. The CDR3 loop spans 14 amino acids. The germline V and J ends were trimmed by 6 bases and 7 bases, with 15 bases remaining between them. The germline V gene encodes CDR1 MDHEN and CDR2 SYDVKM. In DNA, the CDR3 is TGTGCCAGCAGACCTAACGGCGGAATTGAAAAACTGTTTTTT. Translating gives CASRPNGGIEKLFF.

The gene calls are TRBV5-3 and TRBJ2-1; a weak D match, TRBD1 (5 bases). TRBV5-3 is annotated as an ORF whose role is uncertain. The length of the CDR3 is 16 residues. Deletions cut 5 bases from V and 3 bases from J, with 18 bases between. CDR3 sequence reads: CARRDAPGPHYNEQFF. The CDR3 nucleotides read TGTGCCAGAAGGGACGCCCCAGGGCCCCACTACAATGAGCAGTTCTTC.

V usage is TRBV11-3 and J usage is TRBJ2-1; possibly TRBD1 for D (6 bases). The CDR3 loop spans 13 amino acids. Trimming removed 2 bases at V and 7 bases at J, with 9 bases between. Per germline, CDR1 SGHNT and CDR2 YENEEA. The CDR3 DNA reads TGTGCCAGCAGCTTATCGAGGGGGAATGAGCAGTTCTTC. This gives the protein CASSLSRGNEQFF.

The DNA for the CDR3 is TGTGCCAGCAGACAGGGGGCGAAGGGTACGCAGTATTTT. Translated, it gives CASRQGAKGTQYF. This chain links TRBV7-3 with TRBJ2-3; 9 bases are shared with TRBD1. Germline CDR1 and CDR2: SGHTA and FQGTGA. The CDR3 is 13 residues long. The junction had 6 bases not matched to a gene; V was cut back by 6 bases and J by 8 bases.

This clone was counted between two and nine times. This chain uses TRBV2 with TRBJ1-1, with 7 bases that match TRBD1. The length of the CDR3 is 13 residues. Germline assignment: CDR1 SNHLY and CDR2 FYNNEI. The V gene end was trimmed by 9 bases and the J gene end by 1 base; junction bases not matched to a gene: 5. The CDR3 region is CASNRGGNTEAFF. The CDR3 DNA reads TGTGCCAGTAACAGGGGCGGGAACACTGAAGCTTTCTTT.

This clone has only a few counts. This chain joins TRBV18 and TRBJ2-1; possible D gene TRBD2, 5 bases. Germline-derived CDR1 and CDR2 are KGHSH and LQKENI. This CDR3 comprises 13 residues. With 6 bases removed from V and 5 bases from J, the gap between germline ends came to 11 bases. The CDR3 nucleotides read TGTGCCAGCTCCCGATCCGGGGACAATGAGCAGTTCTTC. The encoded protein is CASSRSGDNEQFF.

The chain combines TRBV7-9 with TRBJ1-1; D is unresolved. V shed 1 base and J shed 7 bases, with 7 bases lying between them. Germline V gene sequence: CDR1 SEHNR, CDR2 FQNEAQ (reference sequence). There are 12 residues in the CDR3. CDR3 sequence (DNA): TGTGCCAGCAGCTTAGTTGCCAGTGAAGCTTTCTTT. This encodes CASSLVASEAFF. Full variable domain (rest looked up from reference TRBV7-9 and TRBJ1-1): DTGVSQNPRHKITKRGQNVTFRCDPISEHNRLYWYRQTLGQGPEFLTYFQNEAQLEKSRLLSDRFSAERPKGSFSTLEIQRTEQGDSAMYLCASSLVASEAFFGQGTRLTVV.

The chain recombines TRBV7-2 with TRBJ2-1; the match to TRBD2 covers 8 bases. With 5 bases clipped from V and 1 base from J, the junction kept 4 bases outside the gene matches. Germline loops: CDR1 SGHTA, CDR2 FQGNSA. The CDR3 covers 15 residues. The CDR3 here is CASSPGGRSYNEQFF. The CDR3 region has the DNA TGTGCCAGCAGCCCGGGGGGGCGATCCTACAATGAGCAGTTCTTC.

The chain is built from TRBV10-1 and TRBJ2-3; possible D gene TRBD1, 6 bases. CDR1 is WNHNN, CDR2 SYGVQD, per germline (reference sequence). This CDR3 has 13 residues. V was shortened by 6 bases and J by 2 bases, with 9 bases between the two germline ends. In DNA, the CDR3 is TGCGCCAGCAGGGACAGTTTCACAGATACGCAGTATTTT. It codes for CASRDSFTDTQYF.

The rearrangement links TRBV19 to TRBJ1-1; a weak D match, TRBD1 (5 bases). The CDR3 contains 15 residues. The V end was cut by 5 bases, the J end by 2 bases, with 15 bases between. Germline lookup yields CDR1 LNHDA and CDR2 SQIVND (reference sequence). The CDR3: CASSALDSTNTEAFF. The CDR3 coding sequence is TGTGCCAGTAGTGCGCTAGACAGCACAAACACTGAAGCTTTCTTT.

The CDR3 sequence is CASSADLGGALDNEQFF. The CDR3 DNA reads as TGTGCCAGCAGCGCCGACCTCGGGGGAGCTCTAGACAATGAGCAGTTCTTC. The chain is built from TRBV9 and TRBJ2-1, with TRBD2 as a possible D gene (6 bases). Germline CDR1 and CDR2: SGDLS and YYNGEE. V gave up 3 bases and J gave up 5 bases, with 21 bases separating them. The CDR3 sequence is 17 residues long.

This clone was detected only a few times. The genes are TRBV6-5 and TRBJ1-4; perhaps TRBD1 as D (6 bases). This CDR3 has 13 residues. Germline CDR1 reads MNHEY; CDR2 reads SVGAGI. V lost 9 bases, J lost 8 bases, and 16 bases lay in between. In nucleotides, the CDR3 is TGTGCCAGTAGGGGGTTCTCTTACGAAAAACTGTTTTTT. Encoded protein: CASRGFSYEKLFF.

The chain carries TRBV30 and TRBJ2-1; 7 bases fit TRBD1. The CDR3 loop spans 14 amino acids. Germline CDR1 reads GTSNPN; CDR2 reads SVGIG (reference sequence). J lost 8 bases, V lost 0 bases, and 7 bases had no gene match. CDR3 coding DNA: TGTGCCTGGAGTGTAGAGGACAGGAAGCATGAGCAGTTCTTC. Its protein is CAWSVEDRKHEQFF.

This sequence joins TRBV11-2 and TRBJ1-2; TRBD1 matches 9 bases. The CDR3 consists of 16 residues. Unmatched junction bases numbered 9, after V lost 5 bases and J lost 2 bases. Looked up from germline, CDR1 is SGHAT and CDR2 is FQNNGV. CDR3 sequence reads: CASSPGTGRVNYGYTF. The CDR3 nucleotides read TGTGCCAGCAGCCCCGGGACAGGGAGAGTGAACTATGGCTACACCTTC.

The chain is built from TRBV1 and TRBJ1-5; TRBD1 is the table's D call and was not checked against the DNA. TRBV1 is flagged as a pseudogene. This CDR3 has 17 amino acids. DNA for the CDR3: TGCACCAGCAGCCAAGATCGGCAGGGGAAGGGCAATCAGCCCCAGCATTTT. This codes for CTSSQDRQGKGNQPQHF.

This sequence joins TRBV7-2 and TRBJ2-7; 11 nucleotides match TRBD2. There are 17 residues in the CDR3. Unmatched junction bases numbered 10, after V lost 3 bases and J lost 3 bases. The germline gives CDR1 SGHTA, CDR2 FQGNSA. The CDR3 spells CASSFTSGTSGNYEQYF. CDR3 nucleotides: TGTGCCAGCAGCTTTACATCCGGGACTAGCGGAAACTACGAGCAGTACTTC.

The chain links TRBV2 to TRBJ1-2; 7 nucleotides align to TRBD1. V lost 6 bases, J lost 0 bases, and 4 bases stayed unmatched. The CDR3 spans 14 residues. Germline assignment: CDR1 SNHLY and CDR2 FYNNEI. This chain's CDR3 is CASSPGTANYGYTF. The CDR3, as DNA: TGTGCCAGCAGCCCTGGGACAGCTAACTATGGCTACACCTTC.

Concerning this clone itself: Different DNA sequences within this sample yield the same CDR3. The chain recombines TRBV7-3 with TRBJ2-1, with 7 bases lining up with TRBD2. The CDR3 runs to 14 residues. Per germline, CDR1 SGHTA and CDR2 FQGTGA. The V and J ends lost 5 bases and 1 base, in that order; junction bases with no gene match: 2. The CDR3: CASSPGGSYNEQFF. CDR3 sequence (DNA): TGTGCCAGCAGCCCGGGGGGTTCCTACAATGAGCAGTTCTTC.

The CDR3 protein is CAINPQKAGGYTF. The CDR3 DNA reads TGTGCCATCAACCCCCAGAAGGCAGGGGGCTACACCTTC. The J gene is TRBJ1-2, the V gene TRBV10-3; D perhaps matches TRBD1 (5 bases). Germline CDR1 reads ENHRY; CDR2 reads SYGVKD. This CDR3 region has 13 residues. V was shortened by 7 bases and J by 8 bases, with 17 bases between the two germline ends.

The chain joins TRBV6-6 to TRBJ2-2, with a tentative D call TRBD1 (5 bases). Trimming shortened V by 7 bases and J by 5 bases, and 14 bases separated the two germline ends. CDR3 length: 14 residues. Germline V lookup: CDR1 MNHNY, CDR2 SVGAGI (reference sequence). The CDR3 sequence is CASTWGSATGELFF. The DNA for the CDR3 is TGTGCCAGCACCTGGGGCAGCGCTACCGGGGAGCTGTTTTTT.

V is TRBV28 and J is TRBJ2-7; D unclear. The CDR3 is 9 residues long. Germline assignment: CDR1 MDHEN and CDR2 SYDVKM. V gave up 11 bases and J gave up 2 bases, with 4 bases separating them. For the CDR3, the DNA is TGTGCCCCAACCTACGAGCAGTACTTC. Translated, it gives CAPTYEQYF.

The chain's CDR3 is CASSLWTAEEAFF. The CDR3 DNA reads as TGTGCCAGCAGCTTGTGGACAGCAGAAGAAGCTTTCTTT. The chain combines TRBV5-8 with TRBJ1-1; possible D gene TRBD1, 6 bases. Germline assignment: CDR1 SGHTS and CDR2 YDEGEE. V gave up 1 base and J gave up 8 bases, with 12 bases separating them. The CDR3 is 13 residues long.

This chain connects TRBV4-1 to TRBJ1-1; TRBD1 agrees at 7 bases. Per the germline V gene, CDR1 is MGHRA and CDR2 is YSYEKL. Trimming cost V 2 bases and J 1 base; bases outside gene matches: 1. The CDR3 is 14 amino acids. CDR3 residues: CASSQRQGNTEAFF. DNA for the CDR3: TGCGCCAGCAGCCAAAGACAGGGGAACACTGAAGCTTTCTTT.

The chain couples TRBV19 to TRBJ2-3, with D tentatively TRBD2 (5 bases). The CDR3 has 15 residues. V gave up 3 bases and J gave up 0 bases, with 10 bases separating them. The germline V gene encodes CDR1 LNHDA and CDR2 SQIVND (reference sequence). The CDR3 sequence is CASSIRDASTDTQYF. The CDR3 nucleotides are TGTGCCAGTAGTATCCGGGATGCTAGCACAGATACGCAGTATTTT.

The rearrangement links TRBV7-3 to TRBJ2-7; no clear D gene. V was cut by 2 bases and J by 6 bases, with 11 bases left in between. The CDR3 consists of 13 residues. The V gene's germline CDR1 is SGHTA and CDR2 FQGTGA. The CDR3 region has the DNA TGTGCCAGCAGCTTAGACTCCAGTGGCGAGCAGTACTTC. Protein sequence: CASSLDSSGEQYF.